A selection of T cell receptor beta chains follows, all from one sample in a study of identical twins. TCRdb reprocessed the 5' RACE reads via MiXCR and lists one record per CDR3 protein. There are roughly 690,000 distinct CDR3 sequences in the sample; 6% to 6.5% occur only once, and approximately 2% lies in the top ten. Sequencing input: naive T cells sorted from blood. The receptors here all came from a man aged 18 to 29 in good health. The CDR3 runs from the conserved cysteine through the conserved F or W. Fields, in order: V gene, J gene, clone size, D gene, CDR3 DNA, CDR3 protein. D genes are given only for firm matches. Clone size appears in some rows only: once, few, many, or a class for an expanded clone.

v_gene: TRBV5-6; j_gene: TRBJ2-6; abundance: many; d_gene: -; CDR3nt: TGTGCCAGCTTCCGCATCGGGGCCAACGTCCTGACTTTC; CDR3aa: CASFRIGANVLTF
v_gene: TRBV19; j_gene: TRBJ2-1; abundance: few; d_gene: -; CDR3nt: TGTGCCAGTAGTATCGGACTAAGCTCCTACAATGAGCAGTTCTTC; CDR3aa: CASSIGLSSYNEQFF
v_gene: TRBV29-1; j_gene: TRBJ2-7; abundance: many; d_gene: TRBD2; CDR3nt: TGCAGCGTTTTAGCGGGCTACGAGCAGTACTTC; CDR3aa: CSVLAGYEQYF
v_gene: TRBV28; j_gene: TRBJ2-1; abundance: many; d_gene: TRBD2; CDR3nt: TGTGCCAGCAGTTTTGTAGCGGGAAGCTCCTACAATGAGCAGTTCTTC; CDR3aa: CASSFVAGSSYNEQFF
v_gene: TRBV20-1; j_gene: TRBJ2-7; abundance: many; d_gene: TRBD2; CDR3nt: TGCAGTGCTCAAGTGCTAGGCGGGCTAGCGGGAGTCGAGCAGTACTTC; CDR3aa: CSAQVLGGLAGVEQYF
v_gene: TRBV11-2; j_gene: TRBJ2-4; abundance: few; d_gene: TRBD1; CDR3nt: TGTGCCAGCAGCTTAACCCCAGGGGGCCCCAAAAACATTCAGTACTTC; CDR3aa: CASSLTPGGPKNIQYF
v_gene: TRBV6-5; j_gene: TRBJ1-1; abundance: many; d_gene: -; CDR3nt: TGTGCCAGCAGTTACTTTCAGGGAGGCACTGAAGCTTTCTTT; CDR3aa: CASSYFQGGTEAFF
v_gene: TRBV3-1; j_gene: TRBJ1-5; abundance: -; d_gene: -; CDR3nt: TGTGCCAGCAGCCAAGATCTTGTTCAGCCCCAGCATTTT; CDR3aa: CASSQDLVQPQHF
v_gene: TRBV24-1; j_gene: TRBJ2-5; abundance: many; d_gene: TRBD1; CDR3nt: TGTGCCACCAGAAGAGACAGGGGAGAGACCCAGTACTTC; CDR3aa: CATRRDRGETQYF
v_gene: TRBV18; j_gene: TRBJ1-3; abundance: many; d_gene: -; CDR3nt: TGTGCCAGCTCACCACTGGGAAACACCATATATTTT; CDR3aa: CASSPLGNTIYF
v_gene: TRBV27; j_gene: TRBJ2-4; abundance: few; d_gene: -; CDR3nt: TGTGCCAGCAGTTATGGAGACATTCAGTACTTC; CDR3aa: CASSYGDIQYF
v_gene: TRBV6-5; j_gene: TRBJ2-2; abundance: many; d_gene: -; CDR3nt: TGTGCCAGCAGTTCCCGCGGTGATTCCGCGAACACCGGGGAGCTGTTTTTT; CDR3aa: CASSSRGDSANTGELFF
v_gene: TRBV20-1; j_gene: TRBJ1-4; abundance: many; d_gene: -; CDR3nt: TGCAGTGCTAGCTCCCTAGGGGGGATAAATGAAAAACTGTTTTTT; CDR3aa: CSASSLGGINEKLFF
v_gene: TRBV29-1; j_gene: TRBJ2-1; abundance: many; d_gene: -; CDR3nt: TGCAGCGTTGGGAGCAGCGCCTACAATGAGCAGTTCTTC; CDR3aa: CSVGSSAYNEQFF
v_gene: TRBV29-1; j_gene: TRBJ2-7; abundance: many; d_gene: -; CDR3nt: TGCAGCGTTGAACCAGACAACTCCTACGAGCAGTACTTC; CDR3aa: CSVEPDNSYEQYF
v_gene: TRBV5-1; j_gene: TRBJ1-6; abundance: many; d_gene: TRBD1; CDR3nt: TGCGCCAGCAGCCGAACCCTGACAGGGGCGGATTCACCCCTCCACTTT; CDR3aa: CASSRTLTGADSPLHF
v_gene: TRBV9; j_gene: TRBJ1-6; abundance: many; d_gene: TRBD1; CDR3nt: TGTGCCAGCAGCGGGGGGACAGCTAATTCACCCCTCCACTTT; CDR3aa: CASSGGTANSPLHF
v_gene: TRBV7-8; j_gene: TRBJ2-3; abundance: many; d_gene: TRBD2; CDR3nt: TGTGCCAGCAGCTTCCTAGCGGGAGGGGGCACAGATACGCAGTATTTT; CDR3aa: CASSFLAGGGTDTQYF
v_gene: TRBV6-5; j_gene: TRBJ2-7; abundance: few; d_gene: TRBD2; CDR3nt: TGTGCCAGCAGTTACTCCCCGGGTAGCGGGTCCTACGAGCAGTACTTC; CDR3aa: CASSYSPGSGSYEQYF
v_gene: TRBV9; j_gene: TRBJ1-2; abundance: few; d_gene: -; CDR3nt: TGTGCCAGCAGCGTAGCCACAGGGTCCTATGGCTACACCTTC; CDR3aa: CASSVATGSYGYTF
v_gene: TRBV20-1; j_gene: TRBJ1-1; abundance: few; d_gene: TRBD1; CDR3nt: TGCAGTGCTAGAGCCAGGACAGGGGAATACACTGAAGCTTTCTTT; CDR3aa: CSARARTGEYTEAFF
v_gene: TRBV6-2/TRBV6-3; j_gene: TRBJ2-1; abundance: -; d_gene: -; CDR3nt: TGTGCCAGCAGTCACAGGGCGAGCTCCTACAATGAGCAGTTCTTC; CDR3aa: CASSHRASSYNEQFF
v_gene: TRBV6-1; j_gene: TRBJ2-1; abundance: -; d_gene: -; CDR3nt: TGTGCCAGTACGTTCGGACAGTACAATGAGCAGTTCTTC; CDR3aa: CASTFGQYNEQFF
v_gene: TRBV7-6; j_gene: TRBJ2-7; abundance: few; d_gene: TRBD1; CDR3nt: TGTGCCAGCAGCTTAGCGTCGGGACAGGGGGTTTACGAGCAGTACTTC; CDR3aa: CASSLASGQGVYEQYF
v_gene: TRBV5-6; j_gene: TRBJ1-1; abundance: -; d_gene: -; CDR3nt: TGTGCCAGCAGCTTGGGGGAGACCGGCATAACTTTCTTT; CDR3aa: CASSLGETGITFF
v_gene: TRBV12-3/TRBV12-4; j_gene: TRBJ1-1; abundance: many; d_gene: TRBD1; CDR3nt: TGTGCCAGCACCCTCCACAGGGGGCGCGAGAATACTGAAGCTTTCTTT; CDR3aa: CASTLHRGRENTEAFF
v_gene: TRBV20-1; j_gene: TRBJ1-3; abundance: many; d_gene: -; CDR3nt: TGCAGTGCTAGTCGGGAGGGTGCAGGAAACACCATATATTTT; CDR3aa: CSASREGAGNTIYF